The rows below give T cell receptor beta chains drawn from one sample of a study of PD-1 blockade in classical Hodgkin lymphoma. Clones were sequenced by immunoSEQ multiplex PCR, and TCRdb holds only the in-frame ones, with some missing. This sample has some 100,000 clones; approximately 94% occur once, and the top ten carry 1.5% to 2.5%. This material consisted of peripheral blood mononuclear cells (PBMCs), taken before the fourth cycle of nivolumab. These receptor sequences come from a human donor with classical Hodgkin lymphoma. Each CDR3 is given with its conserved first and last residue. D genes are given only for firm matches. Size values are once, few and many counts, or a class for expanded clones, and some rows have none.

TRBJ1-1	.	.	TRBV6-1	TGTGCCAGCAGGAGGACCGGGACCAACACTGAAGCTTTCTTT	CASRRTGTNTEAFF
TRBJ1-5	.	TRBD1	TRBV6-6	TGTGCCAGCAGTTATACAGGGGGTGGTAGCAATCAGCCCCAGCATTTT	CASSYTGGGSNQPQHF
TRBJ2-1	.	TRBD2	TRBV29-1	TGCAGCGCCGACCCTAGCGGGAGTCTGTTCTTC	CSADPSGSLFF
TRBJ2-7	once	.	TRBV28	TGTGCCAGCAGTTTAGCCGGGACACTAGCCTACGAGCAGTACTTC	CASSLAGTLAYEQYF
TRBJ1-1	.	.	TRBV19	TGTGCCAGTAGTATAGGTATGAACACTGAAGCTTTCTTT	CASSIGMNTEAFF
TRBJ2-7	.	TRBD1	TRBV7-6	TGTGCCAGCAGCGGGGACCGGGACAGTTCCTACGAGCAGTACTTC	CASSGDRDSSYEQYF
TRBJ2-1	.	.	TRBV5-1	TGCGCCAGCAGCCCCGCCGGGACGATTAACAATGAGCAGTTCTTC	CASSPAGTINNEQFF
TRBJ2-7	.	.	TRBV27	TGTGCCAGCAGTTCAAACAGTGGGAACGAGCAGTACTTC	CASSSNSGNEQYF
TRBJ1-5	.	.	TRBV19	TGTGCCAGTACTTCCCCGGGACTTCCTGATCAGCCCCAGCATTTT	CASTSPGLPDQPQHF
TRBJ2-5	.	TRBD1	TRBV5-4	TGTGCCAGCAGCTCGGGACAGGGGGCCTTGTACCAAGAGACCCAGTACTTC	CASSSGQGALYQETQYF
TRBJ2-7	.	.	TRBV4-1	TGCGCCAGCAGCCAAGATCGGTTCGCAGGGACCTACGAGCAGTACTTC	CASSQDRFAGTYEQYF
TRBJ1-2	.	TRBD1	TRBV28	TGTGCCAGCAGCCACGACAGGGTAGTCACCTTC	CASSHDRVVTF
TRBJ1-4	.	.	TRBV7-9	TGTGCCAGCCGGCCTGCGGGCGCTTGGGAAAAACTGTTTTTT	CASRPAGAWEKLFF
TRBJ2-2	.	TRBD1	TRBV28	TGTGCCAGCAGTCGACAGGGCCCGAACACCGGGGAGCTGTTTTTT	CASSRQGPNTGELFF
TRBJ2-7	.	TRBD2	TRBV19	TGTGCCAGTAGTATAGTCCGGACTAGCGGCCAATACGAGCAGTACTTC	CASSIVRTSGQYEQYF
TRBJ1-1	.	.	TRBV28	TGTGCCAGCAGTTTATCCGGGAGCACTGAAGCTTTCTTT	CASSLSGSTEAFF
TRBJ1-1	.	TRBD1	TRBV6-1	TGTGCCAGCAGTGAAGAACAGGGGAGGGTTGAAGCTTTCTTT	CASSEEQGRVEAFF
TRBJ1-5	.	.	TRBV7-8	TGTGCCAGCAGCTTAGCCCTTAGGGGAAATAGCAATCAGCCCCAGCATTTT	CASSLALRGNSNQPQHF
TRBJ1-1	.	.	TRBV9	TGTGCCAGCAGCGAGATCGATCGGGGGACTGAAGCTTTCTTT	CASSEIDRGTEAFF
TRBJ2-7	.	.	TRBV7-2	TGTGCCAGCAGCTTATTAAGCGGTATGGAGCAGTACTTC	CASSLLSGMEQYF
TRBJ2-7	.	.	TRBV5-1	TGCGCCAGCAGCTTGGTTCAAGAAGGGGAGCAGTACTTC	CASSLVQEGEQYF
TRBJ1-1	.	TRBD1	TRBV9	TGTGCCAGCAGCGAGGGGACAGGGCCCGCGGGTTCGGTAGCTTTCTTT	CASSEGTGPAGSVAFF